This passage covers 2 T cell receptor beta chains from one sample sequenced in a study of neurological immune-mediated disorders (dated by TCRdb to between 2018 and 2020). Preparation of the library involved 5' RACE. Sequencing was carried out with an Illumina HiSeq 2500. In TCRdb, the public reads were trimmed at Q25 with fastp and aligned with MiXCR, with productive beta chains retained. A single entry per CDR3 protein holds the most common genes and DNA from its merged rows. Within this sample are around 47,000 distinct CDR3 sequences, with around a fifth of them counted one time only. Together, the top ten hold less than 5% of the sample. This specimen's time point label, interpreted: technical triplicate 3. Sequencing used PBMCs. These receptors all come from a man in his sixties with HTLV-1-associated myelopathy (HAM/TSP).

This clonotype has a count of ten or more. The V and J genes are TRBV7-2 and TRBJ2-7; no clear D gene. The germline V gene encodes CDR1 SGHTA and CDR2 FQGNSA. The CDR3 has 14 residues. V was clipped by 4 bases and J by 6 bases, with 16 bases between them. The CDR3 spells CASSSVGFDAEQYF. CDR3 nucleotide sequence: TGTGCCAGCAGCTCCGTTGGGTTTGATGCCGAGCAGTACTTC. The full variable domain, completed using reference TRBV7-2 and TRBJ2-7, is GAGVSQSPSNKVTEKGKDVELRCDPISGHTALYWYRQSLGQGLEFLIYFQGNSAPDKSGLPSDRFSAERTGGSVSTLTIQRTQQEDSAVYLCASSSVGFDAEQYFGPGTRLTVT.

This clonotype appeared many times. CDR3 coding DNA: TGTGCCAGCAGTTCCGGGGGACAGGCTACGCAGTATTTT. Protein: CASSSGGQATQYF. The chain joins TRBV12-3 or TRBV12-4 to TRBJ2-3, with 8 nucleotides matching TRBD1. V lost 4 bases, J lost 8 bases, and 5 bases stayed unmatched. The CDR3 extends over 13 amino acids.